What follows are 20 T cell receptor beta chains derived from one specimen sequenced in a study of cytomegalovirus exposure and HLA in healthy donors (dated by TCRdb to the late 2010s). Library generation was performed with the immunoSEQ multiplex PCR assay. A mixture of 60 forward primers for TCR Vbeta segments and 13 reverse primers for TCR Jbeta segments was used in the multiplex PCR. TCRdb limited this immuneACCESS table to in-frame rearrangements with V and J called. A share of clones is missing; checked studies link under half to unresolved V genes, and the rest is unexplained. This sample gives some 170,000 clones in total; about 10% of them show up just once. The top ten constitute roughly 1.3% of the sample. Sequenced material: PBMCs. Receptors originate from a woman in her 30s in good health and CMV-seropositive.

In its sample, this clone was seen a few times. This chain links TRBV7-8 with TRBJ1-3; D is perhaps TRBD1 (5 bases). This CDR3 has 16 residues. The germline V gene has CDR1 SGHVS and CDR2 FQNEAQ. The germline V and J ends were trimmed by 8 bases and 0 bases, with 17 bases remaining between them. The DNA of the CDR3 is TGTGCCAGCCGCCCGGAGGGGTTCCTCTCTGGAAACACCATATATTTT. Protein product: CASRPEGFLSGNTIYF. The variable domain in full, with the rest retrieved from reference TRBV7-8 and TRBJ1-3, is GAGVSQSPRYKVAKRGQDVALRCDPISGHVSLFWYQQALGQGPEFLTYFQNEAQLDKSGLPSDRFFAERPEGSVSTLKIQRTQQEDSAVYLCASRPEGFLSGNTIYFGEGSWLTVV.

In its sample, this clone was seen a few times. The chain links TRBV2 to TRBJ2-2, with 13 bases aligning to TRBD2. With 4 bases clipped from V and 7 bases from J, the junction kept 12 bases outside the gene matches. The CDR3 contains 18 residues. CDR1 is SNHLY, CDR2 FYNNEI, per germline. The CDR3 region is CASSGGRTSGRTGGELFF. The DNA of the CDR3 is TGTGCCAGCAGTGGGGGACGGACTAGCGGGAGAACTGGCGGGGAGCTGTTTTTT.

This rearrangement joins TRBV6-1 to TRBJ1-1; TRBD1 might be the D (5 bases). The CDR3 spans 14 residues. Germline V gives CDR1 MNHNS, CDR2 SASEGT. Deletions cut 4 bases from V and 4 bases from J, with 13 bases between. The CDR3 sequence is CASSGYGGGTEAFF. The CDR3 DNA sequence: TGTGCCAGCAGTGGGTATGGGGGAGGCACTGAAGCTTTCTTT.

This chain links TRBV9 with TRBJ2-1; D is possibly TRBD2 (6 bases). Trimming shortened V by 4 bases and J by 8 bases, and 19 bases separated the two germline ends. The germline gives CDR1 SGDLS, CDR2 YYNGEE. This CDR3 comprises 15 residues. The CDR3 protein is CASSPRSGREDEQFF. In nucleotides, the CDR3 is TGTGCCAGCAGCCCCCGGTCCGGGAGAGAAGATGAGCAGTTCTTC.

Only a few counts were recorded for this clone. The CDR3 DNA reads as TGCAGCGTTGGCTTCCGGGACACGAACACTGAAGCTTTCTTT. Translating gives CSVGFRDTNTEAFF. The chain links TRBV29-1 to TRBJ1-1, with a possible D match to TRBD1 (6 bases). Per germline, CDR1 SQVTM and CDR2 ANQGSEA. The CDR3 extends over 14 amino acids. With 4 bases removed from V and 1 base from J, the gap between germline ends came to 13 bases.

This clone was seen more than once but under ten times. The chain carries TRBV29-1 and TRBJ1-5, with D perhaps TRBD1 (5 bases). V lost 4 bases to trimming and J lost 7 bases, with 11 bases between them. The CDR3 spans 12 residues. Germline lookup yields CDR1 SQVTM and CDR2 ANQGSEA. This CDR3 is CSVAQGSQPQHF. DNA of the CDR3: TGCAGCGTTGCTCAGGGCAGCCAGCCCCAGCATTTT.

This clone was detected only a few times. This sequence joins TRBV5-1 and TRBJ2-5; 15 positions agree with TRBD2. The J segment lost 4 bases and the V segment lost 4 bases, leaving 8 bases of the junction unmatched. This CDR3 region has 17 residues. Germline V gene sequence: CDR1 SGHRS, CDR2 YFSETQ. In DNA form, the CDR3 reads TGCGCCAGCAGCCAGTACGGACTAGCGGGAGGGGGAGAGACCCAGTACTTC. Protein: CASSQYGLAGGGETQYF.

The rearrangement uses TRBV5-1 and TRBJ2-5, with TRBD2 matching over 8 bases. This CDR3 comprises 12 residues. V lost 3 bases and J lost 5; bases outside the gene matches: 0. Germline V gives CDR1 SGHRS, CDR2 YFSETQ. The CDR3 DNA reads TGCGCCAGCAGCTCGGGGGGGGAGACCCAGTACTTC. Translation gives CASSSGGETQYF. Full variable domain (outside the CDR3, taken from reference TRBV5-1 and TRBJ2-5): KAGVTQTPRYLIKTRGQQVTLSCSPISGHRSVSWYQQTPGQGLQFLFEYFSETQRNKGNFPGRFSGRQFSNSRSEMNVSTLELGDSALYLCASSSGGETQYFGPGTRLLVL.

The chain has TRBV30 and TRBJ1-2, with 9 nucleotides matching TRBD1. The CDR3 consists of 13 residues. Germline CDR1 GTSNPN, CDR2 SVGIG (reference sequence). V gave up 3 bases and J gave up 7 bases; unmatched junction bases: 6. The CDR3 protein is CAWRGTGGGGYTF. The CDR3 region has the DNA TGTGCCTGGAGGGGTACAGGGGGCGGTGGCTACACCTTC. Full variable domain (remainder filled in from reference TRBV30 and TRBJ1-2): SQTIHQWPATLVQPVGSPLSLECTVEGTSNPNLYWYRQAAGRGLQLLFYSVGIGQISSEVPQNLSASRPQDRQFILSSKKLLLSDSGFYLCAWRGTGGGGYTFGSGTRLTVV.

The V call is TRBV19, the J call TRBJ1-2; D is undetermined. Trimming shortened V by 7 bases and J by 2 bases, and 17 bases separated the two germline ends. Per germline, CDR1 LNHDA and CDR2 SQIVND (reference sequence). This CDR3 region has 15 residues. CDR3 in DNA: TGTGCCAGTACCCTACGGGGAATTTCAAACTATGGCTACACCTTC. It encodes CASTLRGISNYGYTF.

The rearrangement joins TRBV4-1 to TRBJ1-2; D call uncertain. The CDR3 runs to 15 residues. The V end lost 0 bases, the J end lost 4 bases, and 12 bases lay between the germline ends. CDR1 is MGHRA, CDR2 YSYEKL, per germline. CDR3 sequence: CASSQDYLEGYGYTF. The CDR3 DNA reads TGCGCCAGCAGCCAAGATTACCTGGAGGGCTATGGCTACACCTTC.

The chain is built from TRBV19 and TRBJ1-1; 7 bases are shared with TRBD1. The CDR3 covers 14 residues. Germline CDR1 reads LNHDA; CDR2 reads SQIVND (reference sequence). Germline trimming cut 6 bases from V and 5 bases from J; bases unmatched to any gene: 9. CDR3 sequence reads: CASRIRDSGTEAFF. The DNA for the CDR3 is TGTGCCAGTAGAATTAGGGACAGCGGGACTGAAGCTTTCTTT.

V is TRBV29-1 and J is TRBJ2-7, with D maybe TRBD2 (6 bases). Trimming took off 7 bases at V and 4 bases at J, with 14 bases between the two ends. CDR1 is SQVTM, CDR2 ANQGSEA, per germline. The CDR3 loop spans 12 amino acids. CDR3 protein: CSGPGLPYEQYF. CDR3 coding DNA: TGCAGCGGTCCGGGACTTCCTTACGAGCAGTACTTC.

The J gene is TRBJ2-5, the V gene TRBV6-1; no definite D call. The J call may be mistaken, given a closer DNA end match to TRBJ2-7. CDR1 and CDR2 (germline): MNHNS, SASEGT. The CDR3 contains 11 residues. The CDR3 protein is CASSHSYEQYF. Written as DNA, the CDR3 is TGTGCCAGCAGTCACTCCTACGAGCAGTACTTC.

This chain joins TRBV18 and TRBJ1-5, with 7 bases fitting TRBD1. CDR1 KGHSH and CDR2 LQKENI come from the germline V gene. Unmatched junction bases numbered 4, after V lost 3 bases and J lost 2 bases. This CDR3 contains 15 residues. CDR3 DNA: TGTGCCAGCTCACCGCAGGGGGAAGGCAATCAGCCCCAGCATTTT. Translation gives CASSPQGEGNQPQHF.

The chain has TRBV7-9 and TRBJ1-4; D is ambiguous. CDR3 length: 17 amino acids. Trimming left V 4 bases short and J 4 bases short, with 19 bases between. CDR1 SEHNR and CDR2 FQNEAQ come from the germline V gene (reference sequence). The CDR3 DNA sequence: TGTGCCAGCAGCTCCCACCCTCGAGGCGAGTTTAATGAAAAACTGTTTTTT. The encoded protein is CASSSHPRGEFNEKLFF.

The rearrangement joins TRBV19 to TRBJ2-3; TRBD2 agrees at 10 bases. The CDR3 is 17 residues long. Unmatched junction bases numbered 13, after V lost 6 bases and J lost 4 bases. Germline CDR1 LNHDA, CDR2 SQIVND (reference sequence). The CDR3 bases are TGTGCCAGTAGACGGGACACCACTAGCGGGAACCCAGATACGCAGTATTTT. Translating it yields CASRRDTTSGNPDTQYF.

There are a few counts of this clone. The CDR3 does not close with the conserved phenylalanine or tryptophan, likely indicating a read error. The chain carries TRBV5-1 and TRBJ2-3; D unresolved. V was shortened by 2 bases and J by 2 bases, with 12 bases between the two germline ends. CDR1 is SGHRS, CDR2 YFSETQ, per germline. This CDR3 region has 15 residues. CDR3 region: CASSLVGRNTDTQYV. CDR3 nucleotide sequence: TGCGCCAGCAGCTTAGTGGGCAGAAACACAGATACGCAGTATGTT.

The gene calls are TRBV2 and TRBJ2-5; D is perhaps TRBD2 (6 bases). The CDR3 contains 13 residues. Trimming shortened V by 4 bases and J by 2 bases, and 8 bases separated the two germline ends. Germline V gene lookup returns CDR1 SNHLY and CDR2 FYNNEI. The DNA of the CDR3 is TGTGCCAGCAGTGGCGCGGGACAAGAGACCCAGTACTTC. Protein product: CASSGAGQETQYF.

The V and J genes are TRBV18 and TRBJ2-3; maybe TRBD2 (5 bases). The ends were cut back, 6 bases at V and 0 bases at J, with 16 bases in the middle. The CDR3 is made up of 16 amino acids. CDR1 is KGHSH, CDR2 LQKENI, per germline. The CDR3 nucleotides read TGTGCCAGCTCCTCACTCGATCCGGGGAGCACAGATACGCAGTATTTT. Translation gives CASSSLDPGSTDTQYF.